The clone carrying this T cell receptor beta chain was observed a few times. The antigen is not known. Each TCR beta library was made by quantitative 5'-RACE that incorporated molecular barcodes. TCRdb independently ran MiXCR on the 5' RACE reads; one entry per CDR3 protein. The table has 210,000 or so distinct CDR3 sequences, 8% to 10% seen once. This record belongs to a study of CD8 T cells in ankylosing spondylitis. Findings of the study overall: In synovial fluid and blood from reactive arthritis, some motif variants were previously reported. Enrichment of disease-linked clones was reportedly significant in matched ankylosing spondylitis synovial fluid. Disease-linked clones were CD8+ and relatively rare in peripheral blood.

This clonotype was sampled from a female donor with ankylosing spondylitis or in good health (not recorded which). The sample taken for sequencing was blood, either unsorted or a sorted T cell fraction (not recorded which).

This chain's CDR3 is CASSLGVRYTGELFF. The CDR3 DNA sequence: TGTGCCAGCAGCTTAGGGGTCAGGTACACCGGGGAGCTGTTTTTT. V and J are TRBV7-2 and TRBJ2-2; D not certain. The CDR3 totals 15 residues. Per germline, CDR1 SGHTA and CDR2 FQGNSA. Trimming shortened V by 1 base and J by 3 bases, and 9 bases separated the two germline ends.